These 14 T cell receptor beta chains share one sample of origin, sequenced in a study of T cells in Graves' hyperthyroidism and ophthalmopathy. RNA transcripts yielded amplified TCR beta CDR3 regions. When the TCR CDR3 underwent first-round RT-PCR, the HTBI primer set was used. TCRdb reanalysed the multiplex PCR reads using MiXCR and keeps one entry per CDR3 protein. The table has about 640,000 distinct CDR3 sequences, less than 25% seen once; the top ten hold roughly 30%. The sequencing sample was made of blood. The receptors were gathered from a man aged 25-45 years with Graves' ophthalmopathy.

This clonotype has only a few counts. This chain connects TRBV28 to TRBJ2-5; 8 nucleotides align to TRBD1. Germline CDR1 reads MDHEN; CDR2 reads SYDVKM. The V segment lost 5 bases and the J segment 4 bases; nucleotides outside the gene matches: 15. This CDR3 is 17 amino acids long. CDR3 protein: CASSPESQGARGETQYF. In DNA, the CDR3 is TGTGCCAGCAGTCCCGAAAGCCAGGGGGCGAGGGGAGAGACCCAGTACTTC.

This chain links TRBV11-2 with TRBJ2-1; 11 positions match TRBD1. Germline-derived CDR1 and CDR2 are SGHAT and FQNNGV. This CDR3 region has 14 residues. V shed 9 bases, J shed 8 bases, and the junction held 9 bases outside the gene matches. This chain's CDR3 is CASSPGQGADEQFF. Here the CDR3 DNA reads TGTGCCAGTAGCCCCGGACAGGGGGCCGATGAGCAGTTCTTC.

On this clonotype: A junction boundary mismatches the germline segment, possibly from a read error. The chain couples TRBV6-2 or TRBV6-3 to TRBJ1-3; D ambiguous. CDR1 MNHEY and CDR2 SVGEGT come from the germline V gene. CDR3 length: 14 amino acids. CDR3 nucleotides: TGTGCCAGCAGTAGCGGGCGATCTGGAAACACCATACATTTT. Its protein is CASSSGRSGNTIHF.

This clonotype occurred many times. This rearrangement joins TRBV7-8 to TRBJ2-5; 10 bases fit TRBD1. The length of the CDR3 is 16 residues. With 5 bases clipped from V and 5 bases from J, the junction kept 11 bases outside the gene matches. Germline V CDR1 and CDR2: SGHVS, FQNEAQ. This CDR3 reads CASSRGRDRGRETQYF. CDR3 bases: TGTGCCAGCAGCCGGGGACGGGACAGGGGCCGGGAGACCCAGTACTTC.

This clonotype was seen a few times. The V call is TRBV6-5, the J call TRBJ2-1; 10 positions match TRBD1. The V gene's germline CDR1 is MNHEY and CDR2 SVGAGI. The CDR3 extends over 14 amino acids. Trimming cost V 3 bases and J 5 bases; bases outside gene matches: 1. The CDR3 DNA follows: TGTGCCAGCAGTTATGGACAGGGGGACAATGAGCAGTTCTTC. This sequence encodes CASSYGQGDNEQFF.

This chain uses TRBV5-1 with TRBJ2-1; D ambiguous. Germline V gene sequence: CDR1 SGHRS, CDR2 YFSETQ. Trimming stripped 2 bases from V and 4 bases from J, with 13 bases between. The length of the CDR3 is 15 residues. Here the CDR3 reads CASSLTNPNYNEQFF. The CDR3 region has the DNA TGCGCCAGCAGCTTAACAAACCCTAATTACAATGAGCAGTTCTTC.

The table lists this clonotype with a few counts. CDR3 region: CAISGTTGAYEQYF. In nucleotides, the CDR3 is TGTGCCATCAGTGGGACGACAGGAGCCTACGAGCAGTACTTC. V usage is TRBV10-3 and J usage is TRBJ2-7, with TRBD1 as a possible D gene (6 bases). The CDR3 contains 14 residues. Trimming cost V 4 bases and J 2 bases, with 12 bases left between them. Germline V CDR1 and CDR2: ENHRY, SYGVKD.

J is TRBJ2-5 and V is TRBV19; no firm D call. Trimming cost V 5 bases and J 2 bases, with 18 bases left between them. Looked up from germline, CDR1 is LNHDA and CDR2 is SQIVND (reference sequence). The CDR3 spans 16 residues. Written as DNA, the CDR3 is TGTGCCAGTAGTCCAACAGTAGGACGTCAGCAAGAGACCCAGTACTTC. This sequence encodes CASSPTVGRQQETQYF.

About this clonotype: A clone one base away is much larger, so this may be a read error. The chain links TRBV30 to TRBJ2-5; 7 bases align to TRBD1. CDR3 length: 13 residues. Germline V lookup: CDR1 GTSNPN, CDR2 SVGIG (reference sequence). V lost 5 bases to trimming and J lost 4 bases; unmatched junction nucleotides: 7. The CDR3 DNA reads TGTGCCTGGTCCCGGGACAGCCGAGAGACCCAGTACTTC. Translating it yields CAWSRDSRETQYF.

This chain links TRBV3-1 with TRBJ2-2; D call uncertain. The CDR3 is 15 residues long. Trimming shortened V by 4 bases and J by 1 base, and 10 bases separated the two germline ends. Germline V gives CDR1 LGHDT, CDR2 YNNKEL (reference sequence). The CDR3 sequence is CASSLSGVNTGELFF. The CDR3 DNA is TGTGCCAGCAGCCTGTCTGGAGTGAACACCGGGGAGCTGTTTTTT.

This clonotype has a single count. The chain carries TRBV14 and TRBJ2-2, with TRBD1 identical over 9 bases. The germline V gene has CDR1 SGHDN and CDR2 FVKESK. The V gene end was trimmed by 6 bases and the J gene end by 0 bases; junction bases not matched to a gene: 5. The CDR3 sequence is 16 residues long. CDR3 protein: CASSGTGYTNTGELFF. Here the CDR3 DNA reads TGTGCCAGCAGTGGGACAGGGTACACGAACACCGGGGAGCTGTTTTTT.

The rearrangement links TRBV29-1 to TRBJ1-1; 8 bases agree with TRBD1. The V segment lost 6 bases and the J segment 3 bases; nucleotides outside the gene matches: 9. Germline V gene data show CDR1 as SQVTM and CDR2 as ANQGSEA. The CDR3 loop spans 14 amino acids. The CDR3 here is CSVKRLTGDTEAFF. CDR3 sequence (DNA): TGCAGCGTAAAACGCCTGACAGGGGACACTGAAGCTTTCTTT. The full variable domain, completed using reference TRBV29-1 and TRBJ1-1, is SAVISQKPSRDICQRGTSLTIQCQVDSQVTMMFWYRQQPGQSLTLIATANQGSEATYESGFVIDKFPISRPNLTFSTLTVSNMSPEDSSIYLCSVKRLTGDTEAFFGQGTRLTVV.

CDR3 amino acids: CSAPGGGFLTYEQYF. The CDR3 DNA sequence: TGCAGTGCCCCAGGAGGGGGCTTCTTAACCTACGAGCAGTACTTC. The V call is TRBV20-1, the J call TRBJ2-7, with D maybe TRBD1 (7 bases). This CDR3 is built from 15 residues. V lost 6 bases and J lost 2, with 20 bases in between. The germline V gene encodes CDR1 DFQATT and CDR2 SNEGSKA (reference sequence).

This clonotype was counted between two and nine times. The V call is TRBV10-3, the J call TRBJ2-1, with D perhaps TRBD1 (5 bases). Per germline, CDR1 ENHRY and CDR2 SYGVKD. The CDR3 runs to 17 residues. Trimming took off 6 bases at V and 5 bases at J, with 23 bases between the two ends. As DNA, the CDR3 is TGTGCCATCAGCTCCTATGGTGGGGCACTTGCCGACAATGAGCAGTTCTTC. This translates into CAISSYGGALADNEQFF.